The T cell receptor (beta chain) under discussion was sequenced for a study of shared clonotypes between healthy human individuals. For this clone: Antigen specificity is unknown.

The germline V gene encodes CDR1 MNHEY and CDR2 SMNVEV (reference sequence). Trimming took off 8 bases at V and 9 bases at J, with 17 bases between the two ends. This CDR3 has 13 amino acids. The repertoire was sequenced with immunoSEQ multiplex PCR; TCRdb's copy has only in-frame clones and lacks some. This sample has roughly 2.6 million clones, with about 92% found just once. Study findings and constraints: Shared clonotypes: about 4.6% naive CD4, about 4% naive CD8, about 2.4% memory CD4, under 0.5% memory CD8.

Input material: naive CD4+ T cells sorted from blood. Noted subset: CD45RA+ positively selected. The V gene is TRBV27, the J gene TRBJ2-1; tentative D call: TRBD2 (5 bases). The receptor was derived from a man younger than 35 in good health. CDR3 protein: CASLELGRSEQFF. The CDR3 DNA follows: TGTGCCAGCTTGGAACTAGGGCGAAGTGAGCAGTTCTTC.